This T cell receptor (beta chain) was retrieved from a study of T cell repertoires in cytomegalovirus infection. Study-wide context: CMV infection together with matching HLA type was indicated by public TCR beta signatures. Overall study results and limits: The study found HLA-C-restricted CMV-specific TCR beta clonotypes dominating the ex vivo response. Cumulative frequency of public TCR beta families picked out carriers of CMV plus the relevant HLA.

TCRdb reanalysed the reads using MiXCR and keeps one entry per CDR3 protein. The sample contains around 710,000 distinct CDR3 sequences, 25% to 35% of which appear only once. Comments on this clonotype: Its antigen is unidentified.

Germline assignment: CDR1 LGHNA and CDR2 YNFKEQ. Unmatched junction bases numbered 7, after V lost 7 bases and J lost 5 bases. The CDR3 runs to 15 residues. The receptor was isolated from a human donor in good health (CMV status not recorded). Some clones in this sample may be carry-over from other donors' samples. The sequences come from cultured CD8+ T cells from PBMCs, collected from culture after CMV antigen stimulation. This chain connects TRBV4-2 to TRBJ2-1; TRBD2 aligns across 11 bases. In DNA form, the CDR3 reads TGTGCCAGCACCAGACTAGCGGGGATTGACAATGAGCAGTTCTTC. Its translation: CASTRLAGIDNEQFF.